Presented here are 13 T cell receptor beta chains from one specimen sequenced in a study of blood T cell repertoires in COVID-19 (dated by TCRdb to the early 2020s). The library was made by the immunoSEQ multiplex PCR assay. The clones in this table, taken by TCRdb from immuneACCESS, are in-frame only. Not every clone is retained; where verified, under half of the shortfall comes from an unresolved V gene, and the cause of the rest is unknown. This sample lists 150,000 to 200,000 clones; roughly 85% were detected once. Roughly 25% of the sample goes to the ten largest clones. Input material: peripheral blood. The receptor set was obtained from a woman aged 70-85 years with acute or convalescent COVID-19.

The V and J genes are TRBV5-1 and TRBJ2-7; tentatively, D is TRBD1 (6 bases). V shed 3 bases and J shed 3 bases, with 10 bases lying between them. Germline CDR1 SGHRS, CDR2 YFSETQ. This CDR3 comprises 13 residues. CDR3 protein: CASSSPGVYEQYF. CDR3 DNA sequence: TGCGCCAGCAGCTCTCCAGGGGTCTACGAGCAGTACTTC.

The count of this clone is one. The V call is TRBV28, the J call TRBJ1-4; 7 bases line up with TRBD1. Germline CDR1 is MDHEN and CDR2 is SYDVKM. The CDR3 has 16 residues. Trimming cost V 4 bases and J 0 bases; bases outside gene matches: 5. For the CDR3, the DNA is TGTGCCAGCAGTTCCCGGGACAGTGCAACTAATGAAAAACTGTTTTTT. This encodes CASSSRDSATNEKLFF.

The chain is built from TRBV7-7 and TRBJ2-5; D gene uncertain. This CDR3 is 13 amino acids long. The V end lost 2 bases, the J end lost 4 bases, and 8 bases lay between the germline ends. From germline, CDR1 is SSHAT and CDR2 FNYEAQ (reference sequence). The CDR3 DNA reads TGTGCCAGCAGCTTAAACTTATTAGAGACCCAGTACTTC. Translation gives CASSLNLLETQYF.

In nucleotides, the CDR3 is TGTGCCAGCAGTGAGTACTTTGGTGCTGGTGAAGCTTTCTTT. It codes for CASSEYFGAGEAFF. The chain links TRBV2 to TRBJ1-1; no clear D. The CDR3 extends over 14 amino acids. CDR1 and CDR2 from the germline V gene are SNHLY and FYNNEI. The ends were cut back, 3 bases at V and 7 bases at J, with 15 bases in the middle.

V is TRBV3-1 (or the pseudogene TRBV3-2) and J is TRBJ2-5; D may be TRBD1 (5 bases). V shed 5 bases and J shed 1 base, with 8 bases lying between them. The CDR3 is made up of 13 amino acids. Per germline, CDR1 LGHDT and CDR2 YNNKEL (reference sequence). The CDR3 DNA follows: TGTGCCAGCAGCTTAGGGGCCCAAGAGACCCAGTACTTC. It is translated as CASSLGAQETQYF.

This clone was counted between two and nine times. This rearrangement joins TRBV4-1 to TRBJ1-2; 10 bases fit TRBD1. Germline V lookup: CDR1 MGHRA, CDR2 YSYEKL. Losses at the gene ends were 2 bases for V and 8 bases for J; bases not matched to a gene: 5. The CDR3 is made up of 14 amino acids. The CDR3: CASSQPGQGKGYTF. The CDR3 DNA is TGCGCCAGCAGCCAACCGGGACAGGGGAAAGGCTACACCTTC.

The genes are TRBV11-3 and TRBJ2-2; 8 bases map to TRBD2. This CDR3 region has 14 residues. The trim removed 5 bases at V and 5 bases at J, leaving 4 bases unmatched. Germline lookup yields CDR1 SGHNT and CDR2 YENEEA. The DNA of the CDR3 is TGTGCCAGCAGCAAACGGGGGGGGACCGGGGAGCTGTTTTTT. This sequence encodes CASSKRGGTGELFF.

The chain links TRBV30 to TRBJ2-3; TRBD2 matches at 12 bases. The CDR3 length is 17 residues. CDR1 and CDR2 from the germline V gene are GTSNPN and SVGIG (reference sequence). The CDR3 bases are TGTGCTTTCCGGGACAGGGGACTAGCGGGTAGCACAGATACGCAGTATTTT. Its translation: CAFRDRGLAGSTDTQYF.

This chain links TRBV7-6 with TRBJ2-7, with TRBD2 identical over 7 bases. Germline trimming cut 5 bases from V and 7 bases from J; bases unmatched to any gene: 11. Germline CDR1 and CDR2: SGHVS and FNYEAQ. This CDR3 has 14 residues. The CDR3 sequence: CASSPSSGPREQYF. The CDR3 DNA is TGTGCCAGCAGCCCCTCTAGCGGACCACGGGAGCAGTACTTC.

J is TRBJ1-1 and V is TRBV23-1, with 7 positions matching TRBD1. TRBV23-1 is placed among ORFs of uncertain function. The V and J ends lost 3 bases and 0 bases, in that order; junction bases with no gene match: 4. This CDR3 contains 15 residues. The CDR3 loop is CASSHEQGLNTEAFF. CDR3 sequence (DNA): TGCGCCAGCAGTCACGAACAGGGGTTGAACACTGAAGCTTTCTTT.

The V gene is TRBV5-4, the J gene TRBJ2-3; the D gene is possibly TRBD2 (6 bases). V lost 4 bases, J lost 0 bases, and 18 bases lay in between. This CDR3 comprises 17 residues. Germline lookup yields CDR1 SGHNT and CDR2 YYREEE (reference sequence). The DNA of the CDR3 is TGTGCCAGCAGCCTGGGGCGGTGGAGGGATAGCACAGATACGCAGTATTTT. It translates to CASSLGRWRDSTDTQYF.

The J gene is TRBJ2-1, the V gene TRBV7-3, with D unclear. V lost 5 bases and J 2 bases, leaving 13 bases between the germline ends. This CDR3 contains 15 residues. CDR1 SGHTA and CDR2 FQGTGA come from the germline V gene. The CDR3 reads CASSQAPNPYNEQFF. The CDR3, as DNA: TGTGCCAGCAGCCAAGCCCCGAACCCCTACAATGAGCAGTTCTTC.

The V call is TRBV7-9, the J call TRBJ2-1, with 10 bases matching TRBD2. This CDR3 has 15 residues. Germline V gene data show CDR1 as SEHNR and CDR2 as FQNEAQ (reference sequence). The V gene end was trimmed by 1 base and the J gene end by 10 bases; junction bases not matched to a gene: 7. CDR3 region: CASSLVLAGVWEQFF. CDR3 DNA: TGTGCCAGCAGCTTAGTGCTAGCGGGAGTTTGGGAGCAGTTCTTC. Complete variable domain (other parts from reference TRBV7-9 and TRBJ2-1): DTGVSQNPRHKITKRGQNVTFRCDPISEHNRLYWYRQTLGQGPEFLTYFQNEAQLEKSRLLSDRFSAERPKGSFSTLEIQRTEQGDSAMYLCASSLVLAGVWEQFFGPGTRLTVL.